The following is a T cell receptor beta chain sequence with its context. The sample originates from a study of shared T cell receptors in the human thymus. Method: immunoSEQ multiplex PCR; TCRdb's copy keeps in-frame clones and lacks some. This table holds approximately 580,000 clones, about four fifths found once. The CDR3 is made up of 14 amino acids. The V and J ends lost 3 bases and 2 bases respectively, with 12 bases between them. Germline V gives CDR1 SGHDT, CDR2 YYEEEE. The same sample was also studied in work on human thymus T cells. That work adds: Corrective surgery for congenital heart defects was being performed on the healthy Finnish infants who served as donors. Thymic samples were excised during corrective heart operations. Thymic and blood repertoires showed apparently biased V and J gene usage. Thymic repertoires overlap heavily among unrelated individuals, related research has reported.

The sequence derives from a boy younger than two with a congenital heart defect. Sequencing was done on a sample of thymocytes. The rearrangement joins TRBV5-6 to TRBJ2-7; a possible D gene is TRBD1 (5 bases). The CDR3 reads CASSCAAGTYEQYF. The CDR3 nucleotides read TGTGCCAGCAGCTGCGCAGCAGGGACCTACGAGCAGTACTTC. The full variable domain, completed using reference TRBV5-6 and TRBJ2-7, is DAGVTQSPTHLIKTRGQQVTLRCSPKSGHDTVSWYQQALGQGPQFIFQYYEEEERQRGNFPDRFSGHQFPNYSSELNVNALLLGDSALYLCASSCAAGTYEQYFGPGTRLTVT.